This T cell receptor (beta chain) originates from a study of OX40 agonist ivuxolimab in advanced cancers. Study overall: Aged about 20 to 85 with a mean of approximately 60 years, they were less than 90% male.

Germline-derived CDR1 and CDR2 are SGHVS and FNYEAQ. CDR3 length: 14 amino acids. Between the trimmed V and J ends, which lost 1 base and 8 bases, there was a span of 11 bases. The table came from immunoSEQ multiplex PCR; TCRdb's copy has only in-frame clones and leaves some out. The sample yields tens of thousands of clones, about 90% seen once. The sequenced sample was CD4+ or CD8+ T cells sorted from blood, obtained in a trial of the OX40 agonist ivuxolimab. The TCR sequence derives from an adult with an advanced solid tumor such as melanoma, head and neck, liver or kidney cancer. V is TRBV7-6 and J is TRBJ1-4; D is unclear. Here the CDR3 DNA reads TGTGCCAGCAGCTTAGTCTCAGTGGGAGAAAAACTGTTTTTT. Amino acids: CASSLVSVGEKLFF. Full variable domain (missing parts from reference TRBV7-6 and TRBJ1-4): GAGVSQSPRYKVTKRGQDVALRCDPISGHVSLYWYRQALGQGPEFLTYFNYEAQQDKSGLPNDRFSAERPEGSISTLTIQRTEQRDSAMYRCASSLVSVGEKLFFGSGTQLSVL.